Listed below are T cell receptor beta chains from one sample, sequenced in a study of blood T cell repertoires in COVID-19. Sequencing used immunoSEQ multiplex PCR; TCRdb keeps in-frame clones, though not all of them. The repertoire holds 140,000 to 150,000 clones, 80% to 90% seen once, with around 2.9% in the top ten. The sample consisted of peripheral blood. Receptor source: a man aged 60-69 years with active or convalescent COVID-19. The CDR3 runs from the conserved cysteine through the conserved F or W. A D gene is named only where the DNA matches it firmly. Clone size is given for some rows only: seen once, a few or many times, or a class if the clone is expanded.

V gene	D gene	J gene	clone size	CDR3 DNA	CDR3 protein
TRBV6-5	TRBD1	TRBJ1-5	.	TGTGCCAGCAGAACCGGGACAGGGCACGGGCCCCAGCATTTT	CASRTGTGHGPQHF
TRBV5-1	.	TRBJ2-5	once	TGCGCCAGCCGCCAAGAGGTGAGAGGAGCAGAGACCCAGTACTTC	CASRQEVRGAETQYF
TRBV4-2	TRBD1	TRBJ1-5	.	TGTGCCAGCAGCGAGGGACAGGGGGGCAATCAGCCCCAGCATTTT	CASSEGQGGNQPQHF
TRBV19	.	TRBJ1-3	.	TGTGCCAGTAGCGACGGACACAGAACTGGAAACACCATATATTTT	CASSDGHRTGNTIYF
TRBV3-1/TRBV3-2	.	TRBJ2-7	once	TGTGCCAGCAGCCAAGTAAGTAGAGGGAACGACGAGCAGTACTTC	CASSQVSRGNDEQYF
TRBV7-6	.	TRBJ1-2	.	TGTGCCAGCAGCTCCCGGGGGATCGGTGGCTACACCTTC	CASSSRGIGGYTF
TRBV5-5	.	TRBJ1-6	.	TGTGCCAGCAGCTTGGAGGGGGATTCACCCCTCCACTTT	CASSLEGDSPLHF
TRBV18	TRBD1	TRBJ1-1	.	TGTGCCAGCTCACCACGATTGGGACAGGGAAATGAAGCTTTCTTT	CASSPRLGQGNEAFF
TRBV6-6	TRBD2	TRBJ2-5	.	TGTGCCAGCAGTTACTGGGCTAGCGGGGGGGAGACCCAGTACTTC	CASSYWASGGETQYF
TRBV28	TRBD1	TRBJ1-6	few	TGTGCCAGCAGTCCCTCACCGGGACAGTATAATTCACCCCTCCACTTT	CASSPSPGQYNSPLHF
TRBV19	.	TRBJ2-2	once	TGTGCCAGTAGGATACCGGGGTTCGGGAACACCGGGGAGCTGTTTTTT	CASRIPGFGNTGELFF
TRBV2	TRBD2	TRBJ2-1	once	TGTGCCAGCAGGACGGGACTAAACAATGAGCAGTTCTTC	CASRTGLNNEQFF
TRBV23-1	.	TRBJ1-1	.	TGCGCCAGCCCCTTCGGACGGAGGAACAAAAAGAACACTGAAGCTTTCTTT	CASPFGRRNKKNTEAFF
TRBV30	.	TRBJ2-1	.	TGTGCCCCGGCGGAGCTTCGGGAGAATGAGCAGTTCTTC	CAPAELRENEQFF
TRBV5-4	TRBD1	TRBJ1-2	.	TGTGCCAGCAGCAACCCCACAGGGGACTATGGCTACACCTTC	CASSNPTGDYGYTF
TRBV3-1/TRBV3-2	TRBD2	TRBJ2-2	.	TGTGCCAGCACCTCACTAGCGCCGACGAACACCGGGGAGCTGTTTTTT	CASTSLAPTNTGELFF
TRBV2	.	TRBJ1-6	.	TGTGCCAGCAGCCCCGACAACGCCGTTAATTCACCCCTCCACTTT	CASSPDNAVNSPLHF
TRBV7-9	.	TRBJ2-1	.	TGTGCCAGCAGCTCACTGGGGCGGTACTACAATGAGCAGTTCTTC	CASSSLGRYYNEQFF
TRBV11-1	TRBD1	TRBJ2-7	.	TGTGCCAGCAGCCTAGACAGGGGAGAGCAGTACTTC	CASSLDRGEQYF
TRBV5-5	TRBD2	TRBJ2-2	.	TGTGCCAGCAGCCTGGGACTAGCGCTGAACACCGGGGAGCTGTTTTTT	CASSLGLALNTGELFF
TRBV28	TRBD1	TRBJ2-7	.	TGTGCCAGCAGCCCCTCTCCCGGGACAGGGGTCGACGAGCAGTACTTC	CASSPSPGTGVDEQYF
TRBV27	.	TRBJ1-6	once	TGTGCCAGCAGTTTATTAGGCGGGAGGTATAATTCACCCCTCCACTTT	CASSLLGGRYNSPLHF
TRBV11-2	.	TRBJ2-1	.	TGTGCCAGCAGTCCGGGACTGATCCACAATGAGCAGTTCTTC	CASSPGLIHNEQFF
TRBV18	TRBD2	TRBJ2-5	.	TGTGCCAGCTCACCATCCGCGGGACTAGTAGGGGAGACCCAGTACTTC	CASSPSAGLVGETQYF
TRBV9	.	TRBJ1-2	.	TGTGCCAGCAAGGACGGGAATCCCTATGGCTACACCTTC	CASKDGNPYGYTF
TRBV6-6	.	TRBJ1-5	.	TGTGCCAGCAGTCCGTTAGGGGAATGGTACGGTGGTCAGCCCCAGCATTTT	CASSPLGEWYGGQPQHF
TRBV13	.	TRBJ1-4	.	TGTGCCAGCAGGCATTCTGGGGGGGTAGAAAAACTGTTTTTT	CASRHSGGVEKLFF
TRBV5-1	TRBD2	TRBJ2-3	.	TGCGCCAGCAGCTTAGGAACTCGTCGACTAGCGGGTGGGAACAATACGCAGTATTTT	CASSLGTRRLAGGNNTQYF
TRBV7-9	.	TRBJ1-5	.	TGTGCCAGCAGCTTGGCAGGGGAGGGTAATCAGCCCCAGCATTTT	CASSLAGEGNQPQHF
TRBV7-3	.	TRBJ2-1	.	TGTGCCAGCAGCTCCTACTATGGGGGGTACAATGAGCAGTTCTTC	CASSSYYGGYNEQFF
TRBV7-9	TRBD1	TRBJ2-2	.	TGTGCCAGCAGCTCCGACAGGGGAGGCACCGGGGAGCTGTTTTTT	CASSSDRGGTGELFF
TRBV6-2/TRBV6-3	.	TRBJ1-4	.	TGTGCCAGCAGTAGGAGGGGCAGTGAAAAACTGTTTTTT	CASSRRGSEKLFF
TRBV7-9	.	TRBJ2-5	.	TGTGCCAGCAGCTTAGAAGGCAGTCGGGGGACCCAGTACTTC	CASSLEGSRGTQYF
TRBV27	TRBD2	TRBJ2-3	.	TGTGCCAGCAGTCTGATTCGGACTAGCGGGAGTAGCACAGATACGCAGTATTTT	CASSLIRTSGSSTDTQYF
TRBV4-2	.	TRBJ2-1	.	TGTGCCAGCAGCCAGGACACAGGTCTGAATGAGCAGTTCTTC	CASSQDTGLNEQFF
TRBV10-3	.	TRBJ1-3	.	TGTGCCATCGGGCGGGGGGCTGGAAACACCATATATTTT	CAIGRGAGNTIYF
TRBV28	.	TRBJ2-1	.	TGTGCCAGCAGTTTTAGCGGCCCGGTTTTAAATGAGCAGTTCTTC	CASSFSGPVLNEQFF
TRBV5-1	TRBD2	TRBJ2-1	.	TGCGCCAGCAGCTCGACTAGCGGGAGCAGTGAGCAGTTCTTC	CASSSTSGSSEQFF
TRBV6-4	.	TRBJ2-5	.	TGTGCCAGCAGTGGTAGTAAGGAGACCCAGTACTTC	CASSGSKETQYF
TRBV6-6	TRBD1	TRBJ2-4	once	TGTGCCACGAGACCTGGACAGGGGGAAAACATTCAGTACTTC	CATRPGQGENIQYF
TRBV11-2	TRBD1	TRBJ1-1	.	TGTGCCAGCAGCTTCTCCGGGACAGAGAACACTGAAGCTTTCTTT	CASSFSGTENTEAFF
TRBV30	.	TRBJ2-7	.	TGTGCCTGGAGTGGACAGCCCTACGAGCAGTACTTC	CAWSGQPYEQYF
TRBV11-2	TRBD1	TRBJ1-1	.	TGTGCCAGCAGCTTGTCTCAGGGGGCAGGGTACACTGAAGCTTTCTTT	CASSLSQGAGYTEAFF
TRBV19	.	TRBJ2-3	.	TGTGCCAGTAGTATAGGGCAGGGCACAGATACGCAGTATTTT	CASSIGQGTDTQYF
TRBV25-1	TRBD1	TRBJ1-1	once	TGTGCCAGCAGGGTACAGGGGGCCAAGAACACTGAAGCTTTCTTT	CASRVQGAKNTEAFF